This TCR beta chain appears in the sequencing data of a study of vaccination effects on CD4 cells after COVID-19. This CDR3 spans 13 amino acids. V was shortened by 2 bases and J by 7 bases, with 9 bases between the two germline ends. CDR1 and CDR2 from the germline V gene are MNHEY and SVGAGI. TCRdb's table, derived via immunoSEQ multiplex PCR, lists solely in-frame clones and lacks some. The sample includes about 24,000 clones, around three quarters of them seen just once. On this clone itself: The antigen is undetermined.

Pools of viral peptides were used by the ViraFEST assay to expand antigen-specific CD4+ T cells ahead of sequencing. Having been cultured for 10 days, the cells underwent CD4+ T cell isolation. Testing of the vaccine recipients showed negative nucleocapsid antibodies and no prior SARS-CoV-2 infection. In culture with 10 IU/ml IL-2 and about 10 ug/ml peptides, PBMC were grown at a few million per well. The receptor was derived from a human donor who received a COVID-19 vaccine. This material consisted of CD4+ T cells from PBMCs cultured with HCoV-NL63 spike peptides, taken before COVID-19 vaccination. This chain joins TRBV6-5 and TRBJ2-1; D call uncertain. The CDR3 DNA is TGTGCCAGCAGTTACAGGGCTAAAAATGAGCAGTTCTTC. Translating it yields CASSYRAKNEQFF.